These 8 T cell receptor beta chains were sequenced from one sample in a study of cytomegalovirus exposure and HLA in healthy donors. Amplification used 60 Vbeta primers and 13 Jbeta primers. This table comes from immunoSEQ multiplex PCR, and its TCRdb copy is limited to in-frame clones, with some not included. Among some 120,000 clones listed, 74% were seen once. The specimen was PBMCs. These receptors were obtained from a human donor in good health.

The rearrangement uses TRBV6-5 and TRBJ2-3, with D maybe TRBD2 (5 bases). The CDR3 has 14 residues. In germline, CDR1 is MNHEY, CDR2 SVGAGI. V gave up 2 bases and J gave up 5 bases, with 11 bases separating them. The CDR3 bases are TGTGCCAGCAGTTACCAAAGGGCGGGAGATACGCAGTATTTT. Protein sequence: CASSYQRAGDTQYF.

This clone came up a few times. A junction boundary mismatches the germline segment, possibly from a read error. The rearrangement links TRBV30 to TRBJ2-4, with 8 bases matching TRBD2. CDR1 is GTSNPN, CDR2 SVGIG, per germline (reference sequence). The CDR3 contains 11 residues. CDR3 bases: TGTGCCTGGAGTGTACGGGGGGGTATGCTCTTC. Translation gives CAWSVRGGMLF.

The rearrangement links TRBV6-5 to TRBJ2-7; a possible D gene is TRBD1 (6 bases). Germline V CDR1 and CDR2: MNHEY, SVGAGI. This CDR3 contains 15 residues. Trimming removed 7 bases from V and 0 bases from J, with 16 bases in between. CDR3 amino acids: CASTPGTPPSYEQYF. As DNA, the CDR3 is TGTGCCAGCACCCCCGGGACACCCCCCTCCTACGAGCAGTACTTC.

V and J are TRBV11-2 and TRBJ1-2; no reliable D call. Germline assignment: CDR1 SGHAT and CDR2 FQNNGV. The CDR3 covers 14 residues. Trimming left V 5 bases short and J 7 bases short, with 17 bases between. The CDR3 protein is CASSPQWADGGYTF. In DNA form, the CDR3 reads TGTGCCAGCAGCCCCCAATGGGCTGACGGTGGCTACACCTTC.

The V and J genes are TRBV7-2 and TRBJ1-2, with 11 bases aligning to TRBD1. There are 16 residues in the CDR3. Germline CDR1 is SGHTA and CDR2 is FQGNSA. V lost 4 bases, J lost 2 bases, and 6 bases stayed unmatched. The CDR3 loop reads CASSSPGDRGNYGYTF. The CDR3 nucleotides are TGTGCCAGCAGCTCACCGGGGGACAGGGGGAACTATGGCTACACCTTC.

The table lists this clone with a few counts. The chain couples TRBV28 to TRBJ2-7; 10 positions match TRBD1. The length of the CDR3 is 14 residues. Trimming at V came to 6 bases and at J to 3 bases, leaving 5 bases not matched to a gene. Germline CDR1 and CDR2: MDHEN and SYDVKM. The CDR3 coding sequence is TGTGCCAGCAGGAGACAGGGGGCATTCTACGAGCAGTACTTC. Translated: CASRRQGAFYEQYF.

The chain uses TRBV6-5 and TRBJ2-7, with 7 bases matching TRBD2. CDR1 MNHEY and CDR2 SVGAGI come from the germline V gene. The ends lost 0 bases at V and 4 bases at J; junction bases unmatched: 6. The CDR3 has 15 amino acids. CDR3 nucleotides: TGTGCCAGCAGTTACTCGATGGCGGGGGAGTACGAGCAGTACTTC. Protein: CASSYSMAGEYEQYF.

CDR3 nucleotide sequence: TGTGCCAGCGGCCCCAGGGCTACCTACGAGCAGTACTTC. This encodes CASGPRATYEQYF. The chain employs TRBV28 and TRBJ2-7; weak D call: TRBD1 (5 bases). CDR3 length equals 13 residues. Germline V lookup: CDR1 MDHEN, CDR2 SYDVKM. V dropped 8 bases and J dropped 2 bases, with 13 bases sitting between them.